A selection of T cell receptor beta chains follows, all from one sample in a study of CD8 T cells in Susac syndrome. TCRdb fed the immunoSEQ multiplex PCR reads into MiXCR, producing one record per CDR3 protein. The sample records roughly 150,000 distinct CDR3 sequences, under 95% being singletons. Sequencing was performed on CD4+ T cells from PBMCs. Receptor source: a human donor in good health. Each CDR3 is given with its conserved first and last residue. D genes are given only for firm matches.

TRBV29-1	TRBJ2-5	-	CSVEKGFQETQYF	TGCAGCGTTGAAAAAGGCTTTCAAGAGACCCAGTACTTC
TRBV18	TRBJ2-1	-	CASSPPGSAEFF	TGTGCCAGCTCACCACCGGGCTCCGCGGAGTTCTTC
TRBV5-1	TRBJ1-1	TRBD1	CASSSLGQGGTEAFF	TGCGCCAGCAGCTCATTGGGACAGGGAGGCACTGAAGCTTTCTTT
TRBV6-6	TRBJ2-7	-	CASSYSWDTYF	TGTGCCAGCAGTTACTCCTGGGATACGTACTTC
TRBV27	TRBJ2-7	-	CASSWGGSGEQYF	TGTGCCAGCAGTTGGGGTGGGTCGGGCGAGCAGTACTTC
TRBV20-1	TRBJ1-1	-	CSAPMGNTEAFF	TGCAGTGCTCCCATGGGCAACACTGAAGCTTTCTTT
TRBV12-3/TRBV12-4	TRBJ1-1	-	CASSLGKNRGNTEAFF	TGTGCCAGCAGTTTAGGCAAAAACCGCGGGAACACTGAAGCTTTCTTT
TRBV25-1	TRBJ2-1	-	CASTLLEAGEQFF	TGTGCCAGCACCCTCCTCGAGGCTGGTGAGCAGTTCTTC
TRBV7-7	TRBJ2-3	TRBD2	CASSLQAGATDTQYF	TGTGCTAGCAGCTTACAAGCGGGAGCAACAGATACGCAGTATTTT
TRBV7-9	TRBJ1-1	-	CASSTLVGNTEAFF	TGTGCCAGCAGCACCCTTGTCGGGAACACTGAAGCTTTCTTT